A selection of T cell receptor beta chains follows, all from one sample in a study of T cells in localized non-small cell lung cancer. This table comes from immunoSEQ multiplex PCR, and its TCRdb copy is limited to in-frame clones, with some not included. The sample has approximately 47,000 clones; 70% to 90% are singletons. Specimen: PBMCs, collected before any cancer treatment. The receptors were gathered from a man aged 35 to 69 with stage II lung adenocarcinoma. CDR3s include the opening cysteine and the closing phenylalanine or tryptophan. Each record gives: J gene, V gene, D gene, clone size, CDR3 protein, CDR3 DNA. A D gene is named only where the DNA matches it firmly. Clone size appears in some rows only: once, few, many, or a class for an expanded clone.

TRBJ2-1,TRBV2,NA,NA,CASSGGLNNEQFF,TGTGCCAGCAGCGGGGGACTTAACAATGAGCAGTTCTTC
TRBJ2-7,TRBV2,NA,NA,CASSGVSYEQYF,TGTGCCAGCAGCGGCGTTTCCTACGAGCAGTACTTC
TRBJ2-7,TRBV7-6,NA,NA,CASSLAGASGEQYF,TGTGCCAGCAGCTTAGCAGGGGCCTCGGGGGAGCAGTACTTC
TRBJ2-1,TRBV18,TRBD2,NA,CASSPFLAGSYNEQFF,TGTGCCAGCTCACCCTTTCTAGCGGGGTCCTACAATGAGCAGTTCTTC
TRBJ1-1,TRBV6-1,NA,NA,CASSEKGNTEAFF,TGTGCCAGCAGTGAAAAGGGGAACACTGAAGCTTTCTTT
TRBJ1-3,TRBV30,TRBD1,NA,CAWRGTGLSGNTIYF,TGTGCCTGGAGGGGGACAGGGCTCTCTGGAAACACCATATATTTT
TRBJ1-6,TRBV5-4,NA,few,CASSLGGHHNSPLHF,TGTGCCAGCAGCTTGGGCGGACACCATAATTCACCCCTCCACTTT
TRBJ1-2,TRBV15,TRBD1,NA,CATSSGTGGNYGYTF,TGTGCCACCAGCAGTGGGACAGGGGGCAACTATGGCTACACCTTC
TRBJ2-1,TRBV18,TRBD1,NA,CASSPRMTGQSYNEQFF,TGTGCCAGCTCACCACGTATGACAGGGCAATCCTACAATGAGCAGTTCTTC
TRBJ1-1,TRBV6-1,NA,NA,CASSSGVVLNTEAFF,TGTGCCAGCAGTTCCGGGGTGGTCCTGAACACTGAAGCTTTCTTT
TRBJ2-5,TRBV4-1,NA,once,CASSTRQTLQETQYF,TGCGCCAGCAGCACTCGACAGACACTTCAAGAGACCCAGTACTTC
TRBJ1-1,TRBV7-3,TRBD1,NA,CASSPSGTAVGTEAFF,TGTGCCAGCAGCCCCTCCGGGACAGCGGTGGGCACTGAAGCTTTCTTT
TRBJ2-1,TRBV7-9,TRBD2,once,CASSLTAGASYNEQFF,TGTGCCAGCAGCTTAACAGCGGGGGCTTCCTACAATGAGCAGTTCTTC
TRBJ1-2,TRBV6-1,NA,NA,CASSEGRNYGYTF,TGTGCCAGCAGTGAAGGGAGGAACTATGGCTACACCTTC
TRBJ1-4,TRBV5-1,NA,NA,CASSLEHGVGDEKLFF,TGCGCCAGCAGCTTGGAACACGGAGTTGGGGATGAAAAACTGTTTTTT
TRBJ2-1,TRBV2,NA,NA,CASSEPGQNYNEQFF,TGTGCCAGCAGTGAACCGGGACAAAACTACAATGAGCAGTTCTTC
TRBJ1-1,TRBV5-4,TRBD1,once,CASSRDRRTEAFF,TGTGCCAGCAGCCGGGACAGGCGGACTGAAGCTTTCTTT
TRBJ2-5,TRBV6-1,TRBD1,NA,CASRWTGEETQYF,TGTGCCAGCAGGTGGACAGGGGAAGAGACCCAGTACTTC
TRBJ1-6,TRBV6-5,TRBD1,few,CASSYRRTGGSPLHF,TGTGCCAGCAGTTACCGACGGACAGGGGGTTCACCCCTCCACTTT
TRBJ1-2,TRBV11-2,NA,NA,CASSPRGTGLYGYTF,TGTGCCAGCAGCCCTAGAGGAACAGGGCTCTATGGCTACACCTTC
TRBJ2-7,TRBV7-9,TRBD1,NA,CASRQNRGTREEQYF,TGTGCCAGCAGACAGAACAGGGGCACCCGTGAGGAGCAGTACTTC
TRBJ1-4,TRBV27,NA,few,CASSLKPATNEKLFF,TGTGCCAGCAGTTTAAAACCAGCAACTAATGAAAAACTGTTTTTT
TRBJ1-3,TRBV9,NA,NA,CASSVEEGDGNTIYF,TGTGCCAGCAGCGTAGAGGAGGGGGATGGAAACACCATATATTTT
TRBJ2-5,TRBV30,TRBD1,NA,CAWSRKQGKETQYF,TGTGCCTGGAGTCGCAAACAGGGGAAAGAGACCCAGTACTTC
TRBJ1-1,TRBV19,TRBD1,once,CASNVYDRANEAFF,TGTGCCAGTAACGTATACGACAGGGCTAATGAAGCTTTCTTT
TRBJ2-1,TRBV4-1,NA,NA,CASSQVGPSSYNEQFF,TGCGCCAGCAGCCAAGTAGGCCCGAGCTCCTACAATGAGCAGTTCTTC
TRBJ1-2,TRBV28,NA,NA,CASRGRMSDGYTF,TGTGCCAGCAGAGGACGGATGTCCGATGGCTACACCTTC
TRBJ1-1,TRBV18,TRBD1,NA,CASSPRGQGAMNTEAFF,TGTGCCAGCTCACCACGGGGACAGGGGGCCATGAACACTGAAGCTTTCTTT
TRBJ2-1,TRBV19,NA,NA,CASSTTDYNEQFF,TGTGCCAGTAGTACGACAGACTACAATGAGCAGTTCTTC
TRBJ1-5,TRBV19,TRBD1,NA,CASSRQGENQPQHF,TGTGCCAGTTCCCGACAGGGAGAGAATCAGCCCCAGCATTTT
TRBJ2-3,TRBV29-1,NA,NA,CSVDGGDPRTDTQYF,TGCAGCGTTGATGGAGGGGACCCTCGGACAGATACGCAGTATTTT
TRBJ1-2,TRBV2,NA,NA,CASTLSGPVSINYGYTF,TGTGCCAGCACCCTCAGCGGCCCAGTCAGCATAAACTATGGCTACACCTTC
TRBJ1-3,TRBV7-9,NA,NA,CASSLGGLTGNTIYF,TGTGCCAGCAGCTTGGGGGGGCTAACTGGAAACACCATATATTTT
TRBJ2-2,TRBV7-3,NA,NA,CASSPTGFTGELFF,TGTGCCAGCAGCCCCACAGGGTTCACCGGGGAGCTGTTTTTT
TRBJ2-6,TRBV2,NA,NA,CASLKGPPSLSGANVLTF,TGTGCCAGCTTGAAAGGACCTCCCTCACTCTCTGGGGCCAACGTCCTGACTTTC
TRBJ1-1,TRBV4-2,NA,NA,CASSLRGQNTEAFF,TGTGCCAGCAGCCTCAGGGGTCAGAACACTGAAGCTTTCTTT
TRBJ1-2,TRBV10-3,NA,NA,CAISESSGGTAYGYTF,TGTGCCATCAGTGAGTCGTCGGGGGGCACCGCCTATGGCTACACCTTC
TRBJ2-3,TRBV5-4,NA,NA,CASSRLRDNSLDTQYF,TGTGCCAGCAGTCGGCTCCGGGACAACTCCCTAGATACGCAGTATTTT
TRBJ1-1,TRBV5-6,NA,NA,CASSSTLARQGEAFF,TGTGCCAGCAGCTCGACCCTCGCCAGGCAGGGTGAAGCTTTCTTT
TRBJ1-1,TRBV5-1,TRBD1,NA,CASSLRGSTGGYTEAFF,TGCGCCAGCAGCTTGAGGGGTAGCACAGGGGGCTACACTGAAGCTTTCTTT
TRBJ2-3,TRBV2,NA,NA,CASSPVLTSTDTQYF,TGTGCCAGCAGCCCCGTTCTAACTAGCACAGATACGCAGTATTTT
TRBJ1-1,TRBV6-5,NA,NA,CASHGPPSGTEAFF,TGTGCCAGTCACGGGCCCCCGTCGGGCACTGAAGCTTTCTTT
TRBJ1-1,TRBV2,NA,NA,CASSVGGNTEAFF,TGTGCCAGCAGTGTGGGGGGGAACACTGAAGCTTTCTTT
TRBJ2-5,TRBV14,NA,once,CASSQDSRGRAETQYF,TGTGCCAGCAGCCAAGATAGCAGGGGCCGGGCGGAGACCCAGTACTTC
TRBJ1-1,TRBV7-9,NA,NA,CASSTSGSLTTEAFF,TGTGCCAGCAGCACCTCCGGGAGTTTAACGACTGAAGCTTTCTTT
TRBJ2-1,TRBV5-1,TRBD1,NA,CASSWGDRDYNEQFF,TGCGCCAGCAGCTGGGGGGACAGGGACTACAATGAGCAGTTCTTC
TRBJ2-3,TRBV11-2,NA,NA,CASSFPGTDTQYF,TGTGCCAGCAGCTTCCCTGGCACAGATACGCAGTATTTT
TRBJ2-3,TRBV9,TRBD2,once,CASSEETLAGGTATGTDTQYF,TGTGCCAGCAGCGAGGAGACCCTAGCGGGGGGAACGGCTACGGGCACAGATACGCAGTATTTT
TRBJ2-2,TRBV12-5,TRBD1,NA,CASGPHRGQGTGELFF,TGTGCTAGTGGTCCTCACAGGGGGCAGGGGACCGGGGAGCTGTTTTTT
TRBJ2-2,TRBV30,NA,NA,CAWSVIGDRRNTGELFF,TGTGCCTGGAGTGTAATTGGGGACCGGCGGAACACCGGGGAGCTGTTTTTT
TRBJ1-1,TRBV5-1,NA,NA,CASSSGWGAALNTEAFF,TGCGCCAGCAGCTCGGGGTGGGGGGCGGCTCTGAACACTGAAGCTTTCTTT
TRBJ1-4,TRBV20-1,NA,NA,CSGEAGEKLFF,TGCAGTGGAGAGGCGGGTGAAAAACTGTTTTTT
TRBJ1-2,TRBV30,TRBD1,once,CAWSTGGYGYTF,TGTGCCTGGAGTACAGGGGGCTATGGCTACACCTTC
TRBJ2-1,TRBV11-2,TRBD2,NA,CASSPGTSGGAYEQFF,TGTGCCAGCAGCCCCGGGACTAGCGGGGGGGCGTATGAGCAGTTCTTC
TRBJ2-6,TRBV11-1,NA,NA,CASATGYTPSGANVLTF,TGTGCCAGCGCCACAGGGTATACTCCGTCTGGGGCCAACGTCCTGACTTTC
TRBJ2-2,TRBV10-2,TRBD1,NA,CASRQGAGTGELFF,TGCGCCAGCAGGCAGGGGGCGGGGACCGGGGAGCTGTTTTTT
TRBJ2-3,TRBV27,NA,NA,CASSSSYRGGTQYF,TGTGCCAGCAGTTCCTCCTACAGGGGAGGGACGCAGTATTTT
TRBJ2-3,TRBV12-5,NA,NA,CASGLVVTKTSTDTQYF,TGTGCTAGTGGTTTGGTAGTTACCAAAACCTCCACAGATACGCAGTATTTT